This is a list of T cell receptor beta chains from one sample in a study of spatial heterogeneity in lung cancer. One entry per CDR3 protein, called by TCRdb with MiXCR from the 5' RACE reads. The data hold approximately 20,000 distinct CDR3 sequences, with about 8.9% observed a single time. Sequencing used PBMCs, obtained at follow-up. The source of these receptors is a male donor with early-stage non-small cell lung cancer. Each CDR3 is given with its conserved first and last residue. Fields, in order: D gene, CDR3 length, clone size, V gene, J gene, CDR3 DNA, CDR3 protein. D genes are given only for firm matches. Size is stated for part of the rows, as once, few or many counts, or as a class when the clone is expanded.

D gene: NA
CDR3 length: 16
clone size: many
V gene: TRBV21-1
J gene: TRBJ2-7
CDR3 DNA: TGTGCCAGCACACAGCCCACTAGCACCCGAGGGTACGAGCAGTACTTC
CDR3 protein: CASTQPTSTRGYEQYF

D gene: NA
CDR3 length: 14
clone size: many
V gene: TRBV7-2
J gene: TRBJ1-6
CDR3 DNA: TGTGCCAGCAGCTTAGACGGATATAATTCACCCCTCCACTTT
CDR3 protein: CASSLDGYNSPLHF

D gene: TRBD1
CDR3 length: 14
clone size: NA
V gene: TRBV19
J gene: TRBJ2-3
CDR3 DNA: TGTGCCACCACGGGACAGACGTTCACAGATACGCAGTATTTT
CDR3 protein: CATTGQTFTDTQYF

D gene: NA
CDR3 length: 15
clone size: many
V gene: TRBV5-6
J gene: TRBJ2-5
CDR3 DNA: TGTGCCAGCAGCTTGGTTGGGGGAGAGGGAGAGACCCAGTACTTC
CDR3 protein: CASSLVGGEGETQYF

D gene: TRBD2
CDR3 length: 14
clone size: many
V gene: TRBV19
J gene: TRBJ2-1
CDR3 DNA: TGTGCCAGTAGCTTAGGACTAGCGGTCAATGAGCAGTTCTTC
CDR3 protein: CASSLGLAVNEQFF

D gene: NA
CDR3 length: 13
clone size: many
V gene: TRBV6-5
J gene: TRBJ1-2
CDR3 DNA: TGTGCCAGCAGTTACTCCGTTGGGAATGGCTACACCTTC
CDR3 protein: CASSYSVGNGYTF

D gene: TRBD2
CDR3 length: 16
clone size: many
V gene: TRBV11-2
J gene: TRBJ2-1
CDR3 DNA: TGTGCCAGCAGCTTTTTTCCCGCGGGAGAGGGCGATGAGCAGTTCTTC
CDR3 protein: CASSFFPAGEGDEQFF

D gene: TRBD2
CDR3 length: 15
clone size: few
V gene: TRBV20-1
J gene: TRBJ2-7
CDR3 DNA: TGCAGTGCTAAGTCGGGCCTAGCGGGAGTCCACGAGCAGTACTTC
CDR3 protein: CSAKSGLAGVHEQYF

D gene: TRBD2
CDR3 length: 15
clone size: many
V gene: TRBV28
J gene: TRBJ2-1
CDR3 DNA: TGTGCCAGCAGTTTCACCCTAGCGGGGGGGTATGAGCAGTTCTTC
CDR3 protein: CASSFTLAGGYEQFF

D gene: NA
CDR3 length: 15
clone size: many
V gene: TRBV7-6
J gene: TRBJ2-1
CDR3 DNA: TGTGCCAGCAGCCCCGTCCCCGATCCCTCCAATGAGCAGTTCTTC
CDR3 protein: CASSPVPDPSNEQFF

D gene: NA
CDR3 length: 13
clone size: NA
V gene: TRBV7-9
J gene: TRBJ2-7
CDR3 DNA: TGTGCCAGCAGCCGGAACAGGGCCTACGAGCAGTACTTC
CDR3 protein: CASSRNRAYEQYF

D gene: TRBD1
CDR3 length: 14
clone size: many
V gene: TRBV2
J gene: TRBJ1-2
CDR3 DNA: TGTGCCAGCAGCACAGGGGGGGGCAACTATGGCTACACCTTC
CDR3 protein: CASSTGGGNYGYTF

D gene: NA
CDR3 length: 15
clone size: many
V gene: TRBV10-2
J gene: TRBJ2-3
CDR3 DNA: TGCGCCAGCAGTGTTGGGACAACCTCCACAGATACGCAGTATTTT
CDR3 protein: CASSVGTTSTDTQYF

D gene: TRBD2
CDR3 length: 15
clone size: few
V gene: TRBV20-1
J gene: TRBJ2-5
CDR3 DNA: TGCAGTGCTAGAGATCCTAGCGGGAGAGGAGAGACCCAGTACTTC
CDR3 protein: CSARDPSGRGETQYF

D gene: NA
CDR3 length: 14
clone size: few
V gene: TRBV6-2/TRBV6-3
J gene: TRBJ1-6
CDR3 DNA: TGTGCCAGCAGTCGGACAGCTTTGGAATCACCCCTCCACTTT
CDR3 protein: CASSRTALESPLHF

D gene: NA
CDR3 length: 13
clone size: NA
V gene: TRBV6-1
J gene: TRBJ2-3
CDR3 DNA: TGTGCCAGCAGTGAAGTGCGCACAGATACGCAGTATTTT
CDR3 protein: CASSEVRTDTQYF

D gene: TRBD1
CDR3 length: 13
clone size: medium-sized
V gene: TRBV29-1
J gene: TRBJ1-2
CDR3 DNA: TGCAGCGTTCGACACAGGGGTGACTATGGCTACACCTTC
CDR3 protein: CSVRHRGDYGYTF

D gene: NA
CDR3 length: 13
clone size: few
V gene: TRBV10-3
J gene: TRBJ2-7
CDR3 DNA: TGTGCCATCCGGGAAACGGGGGCGGGAGAGCAGTACTTC
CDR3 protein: CAIRETGAGEQYF

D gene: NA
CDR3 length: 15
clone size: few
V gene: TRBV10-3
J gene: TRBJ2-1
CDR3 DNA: TGTGCCATCAGTGAGGGAGGCAACTCCTACAATGAGCAGTTCTTC
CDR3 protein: CAISEGGNSYNEQFF

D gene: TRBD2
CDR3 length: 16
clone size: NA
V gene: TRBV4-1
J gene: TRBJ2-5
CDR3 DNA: TGCGCCAGCAGCCGCCAAGTAGGGACTAGCAGCGAGACCCAGTACTTC
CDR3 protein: CASSRQVGTSSETQYF

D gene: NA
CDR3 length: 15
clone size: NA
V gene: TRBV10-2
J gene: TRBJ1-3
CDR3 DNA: TGCGCCAGCAGTGATAGAGGGACCTCTGGAAACACCATATATTTT
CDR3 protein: CASSDRGTSGNTIYF

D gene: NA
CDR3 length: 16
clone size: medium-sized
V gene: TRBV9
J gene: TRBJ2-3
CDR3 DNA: TGTGCCAGCAGCGAGAAGGGTCCACCCCAACAAGATACGCAGTATTTT
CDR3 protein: CASSEKGPPQQDTQYF

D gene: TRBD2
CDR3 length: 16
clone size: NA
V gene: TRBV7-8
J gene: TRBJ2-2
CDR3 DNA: TGTGCCAGCAGCTTAGTTACTAGCGGTAACACCGGGGAGCTGTTTTTT
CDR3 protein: CASSLVTSGNTGELFF

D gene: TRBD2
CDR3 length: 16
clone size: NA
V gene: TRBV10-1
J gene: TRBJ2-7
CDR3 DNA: TGCGCCAGCATTTGGACTAGCGGGATAAGCTCCTACGAGCAGTACTTC
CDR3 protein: CASIWTSGISSYEQYF

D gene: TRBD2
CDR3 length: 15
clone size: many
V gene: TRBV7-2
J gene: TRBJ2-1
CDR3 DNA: TGTGCCAGCAGCTTAGAGGGACTAGCGAGCGATGAGCAGTTCTTC
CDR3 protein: CASSLEGLASDEQFF